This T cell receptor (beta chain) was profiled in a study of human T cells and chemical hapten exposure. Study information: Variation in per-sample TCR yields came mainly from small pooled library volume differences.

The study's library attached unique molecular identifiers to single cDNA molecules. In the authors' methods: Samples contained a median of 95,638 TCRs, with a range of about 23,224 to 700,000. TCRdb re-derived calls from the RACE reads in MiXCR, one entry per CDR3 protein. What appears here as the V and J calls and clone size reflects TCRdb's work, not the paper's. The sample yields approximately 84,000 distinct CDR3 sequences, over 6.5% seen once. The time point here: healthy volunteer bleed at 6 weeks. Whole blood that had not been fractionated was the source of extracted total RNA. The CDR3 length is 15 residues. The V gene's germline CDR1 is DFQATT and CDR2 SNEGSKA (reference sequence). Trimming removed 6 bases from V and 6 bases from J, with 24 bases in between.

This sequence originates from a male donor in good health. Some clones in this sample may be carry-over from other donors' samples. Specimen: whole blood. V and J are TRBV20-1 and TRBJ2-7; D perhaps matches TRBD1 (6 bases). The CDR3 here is CSAKIPYTGTREQYF. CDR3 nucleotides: TGCAGTGCCAAGATCCCCTACACAGGGACGCGCGAGCAGTACTTC.